This TCR beta chain came from a study of blood T cell repertoires in COVID-19. Original data processing: Amplification of reference gene primers provided the estimated nucleated cell counts. Sequencing was performed with immunoSEQ multiplex PCR; in TCRdb, only in-frame clones are kept and a portion is missing. The DNA was the basis for D and trimming; V, J and clone size are from that table. Altogether about 240,000 clones are present, 83% being singletons, with the ten largest covering around 3.5%. Germline-derived CDR1 and CDR2 are MNHEY and SVGAGI. Trimming removed 6 bases at V and 1 base at J, with 15 bases between. CDR3 length: 15 residues.

V usage is TRBV6-5 and J usage is TRBJ1-2; D may be TRBD1 (5 bases). The sample taken for sequencing was PBMCs or T cells enriched from blood (not recorded which). The sequence was collected from a woman between 40 and 50 years old who had been exposed to COVID-19. In nucleotides, the CDR3 is TGTGCCAGCAGCCGCGCCGGGGGTGTTAACTATGGCTACACCTTC. Its translation is CASSRAGGVNYGYTF.